The next 24 T cell receptor beta chains were all read from a single sample in a study of metastatic and nonmetastatic thyroid tumors. TCRdb re-called the PCR reads with MiXCR. The sample holds about 69,000 clones; 12% to 15% are singletons and the top ten take about 6.5%. No patient received treatment before thyroid surgery. Sequencing used blood. The origin of the receptors is a male donor with papillary thyroid cancer or a benign thyroid nodule (not recorded which). Some clones in this sample may be carry-over from other donors' samples.

V and J are TRBV7-8 and TRBJ2-5; D might be TRBD1 or TRBD2, each matching 6 bases. Between the trimmed V and J ends, which lost 1 base and 2 bases, there was a span of 11 bases. This CDR3 is built from 15 residues. Germline V gene sequence: CDR1 SGHVS, CDR2 FQNEAQ. CDR3 in DNA: TGTGCCAGCAGCTTAGGGGGGGCGGGTCAAGAGACCCAGTACTTC. Protein: CASSLGGAGQETQYF.

In its sample, this clone was seen many times. The chain has TRBV13 and TRBJ1-6; D is perhaps TRBD1 (6 bases). Germline V gene data show CDR1 as PRHDT and CDR2 as FYEKMQ (reference sequence). The CDR3 spans 15 residues. Deletions cut 1 base from V and 9 bases from J, with 13 bases between. The CDR3: CASSLEVGGSSPLHF. The CDR3 DNA reads as TGTGCCAGCAGCTTAGAGGTAGGGGGTAGTTCACCCCTCCACTTT.

This clone has a count of ten or more. V is TRBV11-2 and J is TRBJ1-2, with a tentative D call TRBD1 (6 bases). Germline V gives CDR1 SGHAT, CDR2 FQNNGV. With 0 bases removed from V and 4 bases from J, the gap between germline ends came to 12 bases. The length of the CDR3 is 15 residues. The CDR3 reads CASSLDLTGAYGYTF. The CDR3 region has the DNA TGTGCCAGCAGCTTAGATTTGACAGGAGCCTATGGCTACACCTTC.

There are many counts of this clone. V and J are TRBV4-1 and TRBJ1-2, with 7 bases identical to TRBD1. Germline-derived CDR1 and CDR2 are MGHRA and YSYEKL. The CDR3 runs 14 residues. V lost 6 bases to trimming and J lost 2 bases; unmatched junction nucleotides: 6. In nucleotides, the CDR3 is TGCGCCAGCAGGGGAATACAGGGGAACTATGGCTACACCTTC. This gives the protein CASRGIQGNYGYTF.

The sample holds a few counts of this clone. CDR3 amino acids: CASRVTSGSGHEQFF. DNA of the CDR3: TGTGCCAGCAGGGTAACTAGCGGGAGTGGCCATGAGCAGTTCTTC. V gene TRBV6-1 combines with J gene TRBJ2-1; 11 bases match TRBD2. This CDR3 comprises 15 residues. Trimming cost V 6 bases and J 8 bases; bases outside gene matches: 9. Germline V gives CDR1 MNHNS, CDR2 SASEGT.

At least ten counts were recorded for this clone. V is TRBV7-9 and J is TRBJ1-2; D perhaps matches TRBD1 (6 bases). CDR1 SEHNR and CDR2 FQNEAQ come from the germline V gene (reference sequence). The CDR3 loop spans 13 amino acids. Trimming removed 6 bases from V and 4 bases from J, with 12 bases in between. CDR3 nucleotides: TGTGCCAGCAGTTTCGACAGGACCTATGGCTACACCTTC. The encoded protein is CASSFDRTYGYTF.

This clone was seen at least ten times. The chain carries TRBV18 and TRBJ2-7; D possibly uses TRBD1 or TRBD2 (6 bases each). The length of the CDR3 is 15 residues. V was cut by 3 bases and J by 3 bases, with 15 bases left in between. The germline V gene encodes CDR1 KGHSH and CDR2 LQKENI. This CDR3 is CASSPGGQGRYEQYF. CDR3 coding DNA: TGTGCCAGCTCACCGGGGGGACAAGGCCGCTACGAGCAGTACTTC.

Ten or more counts support this clone. The V call is TRBV4-3, the J call TRBJ2-7; D not certain. CDR1 and CDR2 from the germline V gene are LGHNA and YSLEER. V shed 0 bases and J shed 5 bases, with 14 bases lying between them. The CDR3 contains 15 residues. The CDR3 DNA is TGCGCCAGCAGCCAAGATCAGGCCGCCTCGGACGAGCAGTACTTC. It codes for CASSQDQAASDEQYF.

Comments on this clone: This may be a read error, as it is one base from a much larger clone. This chain links TRBV18 with TRBJ2-5; possibly TRBD1 for D (6 bases). The CDR3 has 15 amino acids. CDR1 and CDR2 (germline): KGHSH, LQKENI. V lost 4 bases, J lost 4 bases, and 16 bases lay in between. The CDR3: CASSHSGHGLETQYF. CDR3 DNA sequence: TGTGCCAGCTCACACTCGGGACATGGGTTAGAGACCCAGTACTTC. Drawing the rest from reference TRBV18 and TRBJ2-5, the complete variable domain is NAGVMQNPRHLVRRRGQEARLRCSPMKGHSHVYWYRQLPEEGLKFMVYLQKENIIDESGMPKERFSAEFPKEGPSILRIQQVVRGDSAAYFCASSHSGHGLETQYFGPGTRLLVL.

In this sample, this clone turned up once. CDR3: CASSLPGQTNEKLFF. The CDR3 DNA follows: TGTGCCAGCAGCCTTCCGGGACAGACTAATGAAAAACTGTTTTTT. The chain employs TRBV14 and TRBJ1-4; TRBD1 agrees at 7 bases. From germline, CDR1 is SGHDN and CDR2 FVKESK. CDR3 size: 15 residues. J was trimmed by 2 bases and V by 4 bases; bases with no gene match: 4. The entire variable domain, with the rest obtained from reference TRBV14 and TRBJ1-4, is as follows: EAGVTQFPSHSVIEKGQTVTLRCDPISGHDNLYWYRRVMGKEIKFLLHFVKESKQDESGMPNNRFLAERTGGTYSTLKVQPAELEDSGVYFCASSLPGQTNEKLFFGSGTQLSVL.

There are many counts of this clone. The chain carries TRBV5-5 and TRBJ1-2; D unresolved. The CDR3 has 13 residues. Germline lookup yields CDR1 SGHKS and CDR2 YYEKEE (reference sequence). The V and J ends lost 1 base and 5 bases respectively, with 9 bases between them. CDR3 DNA sequence: TGTGCCAGCAGCTTGCAAGGGAGGTATGGCTACACCTTC. It translates to CASSLQGRYGYTF. The complete variable domain, with remaining parts taken from reference TRBV5-5 and TRBJ1-2, reads DAGVTQSPTHLIKTRGQQVTLRCSPISGHKSVSWYQQVLGQGPQFIFQYYEKEERGRGNFPDRFSARQFPNYSSELNVNALLLGDSALYLCASSLQGRYGYTFGSGTRLTVV.

This clone was observed a few times. This chain connects TRBV28 to TRBJ2-3, with 8 bases lining up with TRBD1. V lost 4 bases to trimming and J lost 4 bases; unmatched junction nucleotides: 7. The CDR3 extends over 15 amino acids. CDR1 MDHEN and CDR2 SYDVKM come from the germline V gene. The CDR3 DNA follows: TGTGCCAGCAGTTCCAAAGGACAGGGAGCAGATACGCAGTATTTT. It codes for CASSSKGQGADTQYF.

This clone showed up many times. The rearrangement links TRBV30 to TRBJ2-1; 8 bases match TRBD2. The V segment lost 0 bases and the J segment 4 bases; nucleotides outside the gene matches: 2. This CDR3 has 14 amino acids. Germline assignment: CDR1 GTSNPN and CDR2 SVGIG (reference sequence). As DNA, the CDR3 is TGTGCCTGGAGTGTGACTAGCGCTTACAATGAGCAGTTCTTC. Encoded protein: CAWSVTSAYNEQFF.

At least ten counts were recorded for this clone. The chain couples TRBV13 to TRBJ1-1; 12 bases line up with TRBD1. There are 18 residues in the CDR3. J lost 5 bases, V lost 1 base, and 11 bases had no gene match. Germline lookup yields CDR1 PRHDT and CDR2 FYEKMQ (reference sequence). CDR3 region: CASSLELGTGGRRTEAFF. CDR3 sequence (DNA): TGTGCCAGCAGCTTAGAACTCGGGACAGGGGGCCGTAGGACTGAAGCTTTCTTT.

In this sample, this clone turned up many times. Within the sample, other DNA sequences also encode this same CDR3. This rearrangement joins TRBV11-1 to TRBJ2-3, with 14 bases that match TRBD2. Trimming took 5 bases from V and 5 from J; bases not matched to a gene: 9. CDR1 is SGHAT, CDR2 FQDESV, per germline (reference sequence). This CDR3 region has 17 residues. The CDR3 is CASSRLTSGRGIDTQYF. The CDR3 bases are TGTGCCAGCAGCCGTCTGACTAGCGGGAGGGGGATAGATACGCAGTATTTT.

This clone was counted at least ten times. The chain has TRBV20-1 and TRBJ1-2; the D gene is possibly TRBD1 (5 bases). V was clipped by 2 bases and J by 4 bases, with 14 bases between them. The CDR3 consists of 14 residues. The V gene's germline CDR1 is DFQATT and CDR2 SNEGSKA (reference sequence). The CDR3 DNA reads TGCAGTGCTAGACCCCTAACAGGCTTCTATGGCTACACCTTC. The encoded protein is CSARPLTGFYGYTF.

This chain uses TRBV20-1 with TRBJ2-4; 14 nucleotides line up with TRBD2. This CDR3 is built from 17 residues. Germline trimming cut 1 base from V and 6 bases from J; bases unmatched to any gene: 8. CDR1 and CDR2 (germline): DFQATT, SNEGSKA (reference sequence). As DNA, the CDR3 is TGCAGTGCTAGAGGGGGGGCGACTAGCGGGAGGGGAAACATTCAGTACTTC. Translating it yields CSARGGATSGRGNIQYF.

This clone came up many times. The gene calls are TRBV30 and TRBJ2-3; D not certain. Germline values: CDR1 GTSNPN, CDR2 SVGIG (reference sequence). This CDR3 spans 14 amino acids. Trimming stripped 0 bases from V and 0 bases from J, with 7 bases between. The CDR3 loop reads CAWSVILSTDTQYF. The CDR3 nucleotides read TGTGCCTGGAGTGTTATTCTTAGCACAGATACGCAGTATTTT.

Regarding this clone: A read error may explain this, as a much larger clone is one base away. Other nucleotide sequences from this sample produce the same CDR3. The rearrangement uses TRBV5-6 and TRBJ2-1; D is unclear. This CDR3 is built from 16 residues. Germline CDR1 is SGHDT and CDR2 is YYEEEE. The ends were cut back, 5 bases at V and 0 bases at J, with 15 bases in the middle. The CDR3 DNA sequence: TGTGCCAGCAGTCCCCTAGGGCGTAGCTCCTACAATGAGCAGTTCTTC. The encoded protein is CASSPLGRSSYNEQFF.

This clone was seen many times. The V and J genes are TRBV4-2 and TRBJ1-3; 7 nucleotides line up with TRBD1. The V and J ends lost 3 bases and 0 bases, in that order; junction bases with no gene match: 5. Germline V gene lookup returns CDR1 LGHNA and CDR2 YNFKEQ. This CDR3 spans 16 amino acids. The CDR3 coding sequence is TGTGCCAGCAGCCAGGACAGGCACTCCTCTGGAAACACCATATATTTT. Translating gives CASSQDRHSSGNTIYF.

This clone was observed many times. The chain uses TRBV28 and TRBJ2-7; weak D call: TRBD1 (6 bases). V lost 4 bases and J lost 3, with 16 bases in between. The length of the CDR3 is 15 residues. CDR1 and CDR2 (germline): MDHEN, SYDVKM. The DNA for the CDR3 is TGTGCCAGCAGTTCTCCGACAGGTGCATTCTACGAGCAGTACTTC. Translated, it gives CASSSPTGAFYEQYF. Drawing the rest from reference TRBV28 and TRBJ2-7, the complete variable domain is DVKVTQSSRYLVKRTGEKVFLECVQDMDHENMFWYRQDPGLGLRLIYFSYDVKMKEKGDIPEGYSVSREKKERFSLILESASTNQTSMYLCASSSPTGAFYEQYFGPGTRLTVT.

In this sample, this clone turned up many times. This chain joins TRBV4-3 and TRBJ1-1; D gene uncertain. Trimming stripped 1 base from V and 1 base from J, with 13 bases between. CDR3 size: 16 residues. Looked up from germline, CDR1 is LGHNA and CDR2 is YSLEER. CDR3 sequence (DNA): TGCGCCAGCAGCCAAGCCGCGGTCTGGAGGAACACTGAAGCTTTCTTT. Translated: CASSQAAVWRNTEAFF.

Details on this clone: A read error may produce the germline difference seen at one junction end. The J gene is TRBJ1-6, the V gene TRBV12-3 or TRBV12-4, with TRBD1 as a possible D gene (6 bases). This CDR3 spans 14 amino acids. CDR3 DNA sequence: TGCGCCAGCAGCTTTGGGGGCGGTAATTCACCCCTCCACTTT. Its protein product is CASSFGGGNSPLHF.

About this clone: This may arise from a read error, as a much more abundant clone is one base away. The chain recombines TRBV20-1 with TRBJ2-7; D remains ambiguous. Germline V gene data show CDR1 as DFQATT and CDR2 as SNEGSKA (reference sequence). The CDR3 sequence is 12 residues long. Here the CDR3 reads CSVRVKYYEQYV. In DNA form, the CDR3 reads TGCAGTGTTAGAGTCAAGTACTACGAGCAGTACGTC.